A single sample is the source of the 28 T cell receptor beta chains below, sequenced in a study of cytomegalovirus exposure and HLA in healthy donors (dated by TCRdb to 2016 to 2017). Libraries were built with the immunoSEQ multiplex PCR assay. The multiplex PCR relied on a mix of 60 forward primers for TCR Vbeta segments and 13 reverse primers for TCR Jbeta segments. In its TCRdb copy, this immuneACCESS table keeps in-frame sequences only and misses some clones. Where compared with another copy, unresolved V genes explain less than half of these, and the others have no known cause. Present in this sample are around 94,000 clones, roughly four fifths of which were seen just once. The leading ten clones occupy 10% of the sample. The specimen was PBMCs. The receptor set was obtained from a human donor in good health.

This chain connects TRBV5-4 to TRBJ2-5, with 11 nucleotides matching TRBD2. There are 17 residues in the CDR3. Trimming removed 2 bases from V and 11 bases from J; junction bases left unmatched: 17. Per the germline V gene, CDR1 is SGHNT and CDR2 is YYREEE (reference sequence). CDR3 in amino acids: CASSFINLAGGNREQYF. CDR3 nucleotides: TGTGCCAGCAGCTTTATCAATCTAGCGGGAGGTAACAGGGAGCAGTACTTC. The variable domain in full, with the rest retrieved from reference TRBV5-4 and TRBJ2-5, is ETGVTQSPTHLIKTRGQQVTLRCSSQSGHNTVSWYQQALGQGPQFIFQYYREEENGRGNFPPRFSGLQFPNYSSELNVNALELDDSALYLCASSFINLAGGNREQYFGPGTRLLVL.

Comments on this clone: The identical CDR3 is also encoded by other nucleotide sequences in the sample. This chain joins TRBV30 and TRBJ1-5; 8 bases align to TRBD1. Germline lookup yields CDR1 GTSNPN and CDR2 SVGIG (reference sequence). The CDR3 has 14 residues. Losses at the gene ends were 0 bases for V and 4 bases for J; bases not matched to a gene: 2. Written as DNA, the CDR3 is TGTGCCTGGAGTGTAAACAGGGGGAATCAGCCCCAGCATTTT. Protein product: CAWSVNRGNQPQHF.

The V and J genes are TRBV6-6 and TRBJ2-7; TRBD1 matches 8 bases. The CDR3 loop spans 14 amino acids. CDR1 and CDR2 from the germline V gene are MNHNY and SVGAGI (reference sequence). The ends lost 0 bases at V and 6 bases at J; junction bases unmatched: 4. The CDR3 loop is CASSYSRTGPEQYF. The CDR3 bases are TGTGCCAGCAGTTACTCTCGGACAGGGCCCGAGCAGTACTTC.

This chain links TRBV2 with TRBJ1-2; TRBD1 might be the D (6 bases). The CDR3 extends over 12 amino acids. Germline V gives CDR1 SNHLY, CDR2 FYNNEI. Trimming shortened V by 7 bases and J by 4 bases, and 10 bases separated the two germline ends. The CDR3: CASKGGAYGYTF. For the CDR3, the DNA is TGTGCCAGCAAAGGGGGAGCCTATGGCTACACCTTC.

This chain joins TRBV2 and TRBJ2-5; D unclear. This CDR3 region has 11 residues. The germline gives CDR1 SNHLY, CDR2 FYNNEI. Trimming pared 6 bases from V and 2 bases from J, leaving 4 bases between. CDR3 sequence reads: CASRQQETQYF. For the CDR3, the DNA is TGTGCCAGCAGGCAGCAAGAGACCCAGTACTTC.

The chain recombines TRBV4-2 with TRBJ2-5, with 7 bases identical to TRBD1. The CDR3 is 18 amino acids. The V gene's germline CDR1 is LGHNA and CDR2 YNFKEQ. The V gene end was trimmed by 0 bases and the J gene end by 1 base; junction bases not matched to a gene: 11. The CDR3 is CASSQEWKGGVVQETQYF. The CDR3 DNA is TGTGCCAGCAGCCAAGAATGGAAAGGGGGCGTCGTCCAAGAGACCCAGTACTTC.

The chain combines TRBV28 with TRBJ2-1, with a weak D call TRBD2 (6 bases). Germline V lookup: CDR1 MDHEN, CDR2 SYDVKM. The CDR3 contains 12 residues. The V end lost 7 bases, the J end lost 13 bases, and 17 bases lay between the germline ends. This chain's CDR3 is CASIKGTQRQFF. The CDR3 region has the DNA TGTGCCAGCATCAAGGGGACTCAGCGCCAGTTCTTC.

The V gene is TRBV19, the J gene TRBJ2-7, with TRBD1 identical over 10 bases. The germline V gene encodes CDR1 LNHDA and CDR2 SQIVND (reference sequence). CDR3 size: 14 residues. V lost 3 bases and J lost 2; bases outside the gene matches: 1. CDR3 residues: CASSMGTGAYEQYF. The DNA of the CDR3 is TGTGCCAGTAGTATGGGGACAGGGGCCTACGAGCAGTACTTC.

The chain carries TRBV6-1 and TRBJ1-2; 11 positions match TRBD1. The J segment lost 4 bases and the V segment lost 6 bases, leaving 7 bases of the junction unmatched. The CDR3 has 15 residues. The germline V gene encodes CDR1 MNHNS and CDR2 SASEGT. CDR3 in DNA: TGTGCCAGCAGCGAGAGAGGACAGGGGGCCTATGGCTACACCTTC. This translates into CASSERGQGAYGYTF.

The genes are TRBV30 and TRBJ1-3; D call uncertain. Per germline, CDR1 GTSNPN and CDR2 SVGIG (reference sequence). V shed 3 bases and J shed 4 bases, with 7 bases lying between them. The CDR3 runs to 12 residues. DNA for the CDR3: TGTGCCTGGAGGCCCCAGGGAAACACCATATATTTT. The encoded protein is CAWRPQGNTIYF.

The chain employs TRBV5-6 and TRBJ2-7; TRBD2 might be the D (5 bases). The CDR3 spans 15 residues. V lost 1 base, J lost 1 base, and 12 bases lay in between. Looked up from germline, CDR1 is SGHDT and CDR2 is YYEEEE. CDR3 residues: CASSLPGVGSYEQYF. Here the CDR3 DNA reads TGTGCCAGCAGCTTGCCCGGGGTCGGGTCCTACGAGCAGTACTTC.

The chain couples TRBV11-2 to TRBJ2-3; 7 nucleotides match TRBD2. CDR3 length: 15 amino acids. Germline lookup yields CDR1 SGHAT and CDR2 FQNNGV. With V trimmed by 6 bases and J by 5 bases, 11 bases remained unmatched. The DNA of the CDR3 is TGTGCCAGCAGTAGAAATAGCGGGTATGGAGATACGCAGTATTTT. It codes for CASSRNSGYGDTQYF.

The gene calls are TRBV4-1 and TRBJ1-1; unclear D gene. This CDR3 is 13 amino acids long. V was trimmed by 0 bases and J by 8 bases, leaving 10 bases between them. Germline CDR1 reads MGHRA; CDR2 reads YSYEKL. The CDR3 coding sequence is TGCGCCAGCAGCCAAGATGTCGGAGCAGAAGCTTTCTTT. Translating it yields CASSQDVGAEAFF.

The chain couples TRBV18 to TRBJ2-1; 15 bases align to TRBD2. Trimming took 3 bases from V and 8 from J; bases not matched to a gene: 5. Germline V lookup: CDR1 KGHSH, CDR2 LQKENI. This CDR3 is built from 16 residues. The CDR3 protein is CASSPGLAGGMDEQFF. The CDR3 nucleotides read TGTGCCAGCTCACCTGGACTAGCGGGGGGGATGGATGAGCAGTTCTTC.

CDR3 nucleotide sequence: TGTGCCAGCAGCCCGGGTGGAGGATCCTACGAGCAGTACTTC. Translation gives CASSPGGGSYEQYF. The genes are TRBV7-9 and TRBJ2-7; possible D gene TRBD2, 5 bases. Germline CDR1 reads SEHNR; CDR2 reads FQNEAQ (reference sequence). Trimming shortened V by 5 bases and J by 1 base, and 12 bases separated the two germline ends. The CDR3 consists of 14 residues.

Notes on this clone: Different DNA sequences within this sample yield the same CDR3. The V and J genes are TRBV28 and TRBJ1-1; TRBD1 matches at 9 bases. The CDR3 is 15 amino acids. Germline CDR1 MDHEN, CDR2 SYDVKM. V was clipped by 4 bases and J by 1 base; unmatched bases: 4. The CDR3 loop is CASSSTGGGNTEAFF. The CDR3, as DNA: TGTGCCAGCAGTTCTACAGGGGGCGGGAACACTGAAGCTTTCTTT.

This chain links TRBV7-9 with TRBJ2-3; 8 nucleotides agree with TRBD1. Germline-derived CDR1 and CDR2 are SEHNR and FQNEAQ (reference sequence). The CDR3 sequence is 16 residues long. Trimming took 5 bases from V and 3 from J; bases not matched to a gene: 10. This CDR3 reads CASSLGSGGKTDTQYF. The CDR3 coding sequence is TGTGCCAGCAGCCTGGGGTCAGGGGGCAAGACAGATACGCAGTATTTT.

The rearrangement uses TRBV7-6 and TRBJ2-5; a weak D match, TRBD2 (5 bases). The CDR3 totals 12 residues. Germline loops: CDR1 SGHVS, CDR2 FNYEAQ. The V gene lost 4 bases and the J gene lost 5 bases, with 8 bases spanning the gap. In DNA form, the CDR3 reads TGTGCCAGCAGCTCCCAGCGGGAGACCCAGTACTTC. Protein sequence: CASSSQRETQYF.

The V and J genes are TRBV9 and TRBJ1-1, with 7 bases identical to TRBD1. The germline V gene has CDR1 SGDLS and CDR2 YYNGEE. Trimming took 4 bases from V and 5 from J; bases not matched to a gene: 5. The CDR3 consists of 13 residues. CDR3 DNA sequence: TGTGCCAGCAGCCCTGGACAGGTGACTGAAGCTTTCTTT. Translated: CASSPGQVTEAFF. The variable domain in full, completed from reference TRBV9 and TRBJ1-1, reads DSGVTQTPKHLITATGQRVTLRCSPRSGDLSVYWYQQSLDQGLQFLIQYYNGEERAKGNILERFSAQQFPDLHSELNLSSLELGDSALYFCASSPGQVTEAFFGQGTRLTVV.

The chain couples TRBV6-6 to TRBJ2-1; 9 nucleotides line up with TRBD1. The CDR3 extends over 15 amino acids. The V and J ends lost 4 bases and 2 bases, in that order; junction bases with no gene match: 3. Germline CDR1 MNHNY, CDR2 SVGAGI (reference sequence). The CDR3 nucleotides are TGTGCCAGCAGTTCCCGACAGGGGGCCTACAATGAGCAGTTCTTC. Protein product: CASSSRQGAYNEQFF.

This chain links TRBV4-1 with TRBJ1-6; TRBD1 matches 8 bases. Per the germline V gene, CDR1 is MGHRA and CDR2 is YSYEKL. This CDR3 contains 14 residues. Trimming removed 4 bases from V and 5 bases from J; junction bases left unmatched: 1. The CDR3 bases are TGCGCCAGCAGCCCGGGACAGGATAATTCACCCCTCCACTTT. Protein sequence: CASSPGQDNSPLHF.

The chain carries TRBV7-6 and TRBJ2-7; the match to TRBD2 covers 9 bases. The germline CDR1 and CDR2 sequences are SGHVS and FNYEAQ. Trimming cost V 5 bases and J 3 bases; bases outside gene matches: 20. This CDR3 contains 19 residues. CDR3 nucleotide sequence: TGTGCCAGCAGCCGAACCGGGACAACCGGGACTAGCTCCCTCTACGAGCAGTACTTC. Protein product: CASSRTGTTGTSSLYEQYF.

This chain uses TRBV7-7 with TRBJ2-7; possible D gene TRBD2, 5 bases. Germline CDR1 is SSHAT and CDR2 is FNYEAQ (reference sequence). The CDR3 covers 13 residues. V was clipped by 2 bases and J by 5 bases, with 10 bases between them. Here the CDR3 reads CASSLYPGNEQYF. In nucleotides, the CDR3 is TGTGCCAGCAGCTTATACCCCGGGAACGAGCAGTACTTC.

This rearrangement joins TRBV27 to TRBJ1-6; D is ambiguous. The germline V gene encodes CDR1 MNHEY and CDR2 SMNVEV (reference sequence). The CDR3 runs to 13 residues. V was cut by 4 bases and J by 10 bases, with 11 bases left in between. The DNA for the CDR3 is TGTGCCAGCAGTTCGTTTAGTGAGTCACCCCTCCACTTT. The encoded protein is CASSSFSESPLHF.

CDR3 DNA: TGTGCCAGCTCATTGGTTCCAGGGTTTCTGGACGAGCAGTACTTC. Protein: CASSLVPGFLDEQYF. The chain carries TRBV18 and TRBJ2-7, with a weak D call TRBD1 (5 bases). This CDR3 has 15 amino acids. With 5 bases removed from V and 5 bases from J, the gap between germline ends came to 19 bases. From germline, CDR1 is KGHSH and CDR2 LQKENI.

The chain employs TRBV9 and TRBJ1-6; D might be TRBD1 (5 bases). The V gene's germline CDR1 is SGDLS and CDR2 YYNGEE. The V end lost 6 bases, the J end lost 7 bases, and 17 bases lay between the germline ends. The CDR3 totals 15 residues. CDR3 loop: CASTTGRGGNSPLHF. CDR3 coding DNA: TGTGCCAGCACGACGGGGAGGGGTGGGAATTCACCCCTCCACTTT.

This chain uses TRBV5-8 with TRBJ2-2; no firm D call. The CDR3 runs to 14 residues. Per germline, CDR1 SGHTS and CDR2 YDEGEE. V was shortened by 0 bases and J by 0 bases, with 3 bases between the two germline ends. In nucleotides, the CDR3 is TGTGCCAGCAGCTTGGCGGCGAACACCGGGGAGCTGTTTTTT. Its protein product is CASSLAANTGELFF.

CDR3 loop: CASSLALGQGSDTQYF. CDR3 coding DNA: TGTGCCAGCAGCTTAGCACTGGGGCAGGGATCAGATACGCAGTATTTT. The chain combines TRBV7-2 with TRBJ2-3; TRBD1 is a possible D gene (5 bases). The V gene's germline CDR1 is SGHTA and CDR2 FQGNSA. The CDR3 covers 16 residues. Trimming took 0 bases from V and 4 from J, leaving 14 bases between them.